This TCR beta chain was captured by sequencing in a study of blood T cell repertoires in COVID-19. About the research overall: There were acute and convalescent COVID-19 samples, and they came from the United States, Italy and Spain. PBMCs, B-cell-depleted T cells, or T cells were the source of the cDNA or gDNA that made up the material.

Authors' data handling: Quantification of nucleated cells was approximated via reference gene primer amplification. Generated by immunoSEQ multiplex PCR, the TCRdb table keeps only in-frame clones and is missing some. V and J calls and clone size are given by that table; D and trimming were obtained from the DNA. The sample carries about 200,000 clones, around 90% recorded once. Germline V gives CDR1 SGHVS, CDR2 FQNEAQ. The V end lost 5 bases, the J end lost 0 bases, and 15 bases lay between the germline ends. The CDR3 has 16 amino acids. This TCR derives from a man between 18 and 35 years old with active or convalescent COVID-19. The sample comprised peripheral blood. The rearrangement links TRBV7-8 to TRBJ2-3; D remains ambiguous. The CDR3 loop is CASSLGLPSSTDTQYF. As DNA, the CDR3 is TGTGCCAGCAGCCTCGGTCTCCCCTCTAGCACAGATACGCAGTATTTT.